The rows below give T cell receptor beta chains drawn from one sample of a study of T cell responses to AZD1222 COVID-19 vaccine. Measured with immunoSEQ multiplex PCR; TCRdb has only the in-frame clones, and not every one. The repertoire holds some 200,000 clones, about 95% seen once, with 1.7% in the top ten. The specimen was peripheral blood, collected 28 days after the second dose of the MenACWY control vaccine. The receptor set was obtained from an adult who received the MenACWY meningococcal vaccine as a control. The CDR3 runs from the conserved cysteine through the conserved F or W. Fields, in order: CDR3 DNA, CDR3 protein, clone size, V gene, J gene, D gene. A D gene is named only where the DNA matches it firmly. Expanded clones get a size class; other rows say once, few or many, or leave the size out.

TGTGCCAGCAGTTCCCCGGACAGTTTCAATCAGCCCCAGCATTTT	CASSSPDSFNQPQHF	.	TRBV28	TRBJ1-5	.
TGTGCCAGCAGCTTGCTGGATACGCAGTATTTT	CASSLLDTQYF	.	TRBV5-4	TRBJ2-3	.
TGTGCCAGCAGCGCCGATAGCGGGAGGTTCACCGGGGAGCTGTTTTTT	CASSADSGRFTGELFF	.	TRBV7-3	TRBJ2-2	TRBD2
TGTGCCAGCAGTCCCGGGGGCTCCTACGAGCAGTACTTC	CASSPGGSYEQYF	.	TRBV27	TRBJ2-7	.
TGCGCCAGCAGCCATAACCCGGGACAGGGTGAAGCTTTCTTT	CASSHNPGQGEAFF	.	TRBV4-1	TRBJ1-1	TRBD1
TGTGCCAGCAGTTACCCCGAGATATACGAGCAGTACTTC	CASSYPEIYEQYF	once	TRBV6-2/TRBV6-3	TRBJ2-7	.
TGTGCCAGCACCCCGGGGACGGCTTCCTACGAGCAGTACTTC	CASTPGTASYEQYF	.	TRBV28	TRBJ2-7	.
TGTGCCAGCGAAAGCAGGGATACGCAGTATTTT	CASESRDTQYF	.	TRBV2	TRBJ2-3	.
TGTGCCAGCAGCTTCCGATTCGGGACAATGTACGAGCAGTACTTC	CASSFRFGTMYEQYF	once	TRBV7-6	TRBJ2-7	.
TGTGCCATCAGGGACAACCGGGACAAATATTCACCCCTCCACTTT	CAIRDNRDKYSPLHF	.	TRBV10-3	TRBJ1-6	.
TGTGCCAGCAGGACCGAGGTGAACACCATATATTTT	CASRTEVNTIYF	.	TRBV6-5	TRBJ1-3	.
TGTGCCAGCAGTTCAAGGAGGGACAGGGGGGTCTACGAGCAGTACTTC	CASSSRRDRGVYEQYF	.	TRBV6-5	TRBJ2-7	TRBD1
TGTGCCAGCAGTTTGGGCCCGAATCAGCCCCAGCATTTT	CASSLGPNQPQHF	.	TRBV27	TRBJ1-5	.
TGTGCCAGCAGCTTAGCCCCGGCTCCGGATTCACCCCTCCACTTT	CASSLAPAPDSPLHF	.	TRBV11-3	TRBJ1-6	.
TGTGCCAGCAGCTACTTCAGGGTCCCCGGGGAGCTGTTTTTT	CASSYFRVPGELFF	.	TRBV7-9	TRBJ2-2	.
TGCAGCGTTTCCCGACTGTTGAACACTGAAGCTTTCTTT	CSVSRLLNTEAFF	.	TRBV29-1	TRBJ1-1	.
TGTGCCAGCAGCTTATCCGGGAGCTCCTACGAGCAGTACTTC	CASSLSGSSYEQYF	.	TRBV13	TRBJ2-7	.
TGTGCCAGCGTTGACCCTACAATCGGGCCCCAGCATTTT	CASVDPTIGPQHF	.	TRBV28	TRBJ1-5	.
TGTGCCTGGAACGCCCCAGCGGGAGGGCGCACAGATACGCAGTATTTT	CAWNAPAGGRTDTQYF	.	TRBV30	TRBJ2-3	TRBD2
TGTGCCAGCCATGGTGAGGACGGCACGCCCTTATGGACAGATACGCAGTATTTT	CASHGEDGTPLWTDTQYF	.	TRBV28	TRBJ2-3	.
TGCGCCAGCAGCCGAGCGAGGGCAGGGAACAATCAGCCCCAGCATTTT	CASSRARAGNNQPQHF	.	TRBV4-1	TRBJ1-5	.
TGTGCCAGCAGTGAAGCGGGAATGTATGGCTACACCTTC	CASSEAGMYGYTF	.	TRBV6-1	TRBJ1-2	.